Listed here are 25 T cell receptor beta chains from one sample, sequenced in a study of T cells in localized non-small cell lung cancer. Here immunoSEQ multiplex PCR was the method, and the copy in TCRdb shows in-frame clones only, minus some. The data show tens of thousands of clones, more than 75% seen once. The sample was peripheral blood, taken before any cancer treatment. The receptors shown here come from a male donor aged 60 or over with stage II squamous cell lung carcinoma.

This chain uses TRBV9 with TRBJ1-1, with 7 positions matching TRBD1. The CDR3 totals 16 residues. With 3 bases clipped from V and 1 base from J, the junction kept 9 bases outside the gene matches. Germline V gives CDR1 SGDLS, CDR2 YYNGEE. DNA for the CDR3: TGTGCCAGCAGCGCCTCGTCCGGGACAGCGAACACTGAAGCTTTCTTT. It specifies CASSASSGTANTEAFF.

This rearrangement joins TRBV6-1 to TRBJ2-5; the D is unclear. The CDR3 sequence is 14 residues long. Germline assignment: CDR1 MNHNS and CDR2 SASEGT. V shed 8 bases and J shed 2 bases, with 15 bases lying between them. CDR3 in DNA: TGTGCCAGCCGGGCCGGCCTCTATCAAGAGACCCAGTACTTC. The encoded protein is CASRAGLYQETQYF.

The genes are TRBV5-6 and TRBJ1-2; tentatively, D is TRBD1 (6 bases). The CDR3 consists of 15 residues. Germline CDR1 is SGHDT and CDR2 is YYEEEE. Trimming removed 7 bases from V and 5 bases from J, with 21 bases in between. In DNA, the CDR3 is TGTGCCAGCGCCTCGAGGGGGGTGGGAAGGTATGGCTACACCTTC. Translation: CASASRGVGRYGYTF. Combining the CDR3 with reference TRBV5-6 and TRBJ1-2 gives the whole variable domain DAGVTQSPTHLIKTRGQQVTLRCSPKSGHDTVSWYQQALGQGPQFIFQYYEEEERQRGNFPDRFSGHQFPNYSSELNVNALLLGDSALYLCASASRGVGRYGYTFGSGTRLTVV.

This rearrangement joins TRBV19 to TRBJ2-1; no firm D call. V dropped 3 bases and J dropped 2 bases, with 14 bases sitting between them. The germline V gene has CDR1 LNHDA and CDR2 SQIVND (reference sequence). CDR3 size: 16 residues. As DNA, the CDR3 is TGTGCCAGTAGTATCGCCCGGTCCAACCCCTACAATGAGCAGTTCTTC. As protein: CASSIARSNPYNEQFF.

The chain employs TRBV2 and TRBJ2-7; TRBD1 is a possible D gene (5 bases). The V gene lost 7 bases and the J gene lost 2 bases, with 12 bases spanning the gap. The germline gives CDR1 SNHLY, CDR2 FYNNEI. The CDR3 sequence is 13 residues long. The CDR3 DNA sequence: TGTGCCAGCACTACAGGTCGTACCTACGAGCAGTACTTC. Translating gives CASTTGRTYEQYF.

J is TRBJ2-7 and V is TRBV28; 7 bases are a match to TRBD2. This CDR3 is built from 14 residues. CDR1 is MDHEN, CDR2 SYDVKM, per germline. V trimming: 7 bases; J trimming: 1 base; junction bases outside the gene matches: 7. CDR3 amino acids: CASTWPGGSYEQYF. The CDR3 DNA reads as TGTGCCAGCACTTGGCCGGGAGGATCCTACGAGCAGTACTTC.

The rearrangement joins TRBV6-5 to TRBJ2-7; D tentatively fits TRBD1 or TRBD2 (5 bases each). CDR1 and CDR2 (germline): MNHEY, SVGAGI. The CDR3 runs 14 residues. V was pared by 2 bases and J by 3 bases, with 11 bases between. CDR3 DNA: TGTGCCAGCAGTTACAACCGGGACGGCTACGAGCAGTACTTC. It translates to CASSYNRDGYEQYF.

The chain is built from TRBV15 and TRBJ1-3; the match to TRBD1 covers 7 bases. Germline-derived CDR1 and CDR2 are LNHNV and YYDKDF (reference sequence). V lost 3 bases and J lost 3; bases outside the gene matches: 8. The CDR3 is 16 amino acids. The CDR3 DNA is TGTGCCACCAGCAGGGACCTCTGGACAGGTGGAAACACCATATATTTT. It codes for CATSRDLWTGGNTIYF.

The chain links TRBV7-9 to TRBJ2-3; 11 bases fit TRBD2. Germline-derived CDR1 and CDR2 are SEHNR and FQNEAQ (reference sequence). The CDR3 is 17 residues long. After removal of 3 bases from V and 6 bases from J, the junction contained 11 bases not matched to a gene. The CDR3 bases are TGTGCCAGCAGCTTTCGTCTCCTAGCGGGGGGCCTCGATACGCAGTATTTT. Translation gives CASSFRLLAGGLDTQYF.

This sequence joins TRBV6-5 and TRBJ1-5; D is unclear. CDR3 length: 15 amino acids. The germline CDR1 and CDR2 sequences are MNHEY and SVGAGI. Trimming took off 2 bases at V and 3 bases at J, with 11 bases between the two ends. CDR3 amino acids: CASSYPQADNQPQHF. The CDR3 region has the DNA TGTGCCAGCAGTTACCCCCAGGCCGACAATCAGCCCCAGCATTTT.

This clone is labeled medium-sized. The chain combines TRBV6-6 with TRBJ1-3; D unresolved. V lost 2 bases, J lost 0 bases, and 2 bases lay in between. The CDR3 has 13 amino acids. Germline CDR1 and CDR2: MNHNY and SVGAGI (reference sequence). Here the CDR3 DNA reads TGTGCCAGCAGTTACAGCTCTGGAAACACCATATATTTT. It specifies CASSYSSGNTIYF.

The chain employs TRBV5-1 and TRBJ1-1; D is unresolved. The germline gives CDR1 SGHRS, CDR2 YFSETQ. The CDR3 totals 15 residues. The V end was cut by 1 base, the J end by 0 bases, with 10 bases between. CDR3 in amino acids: CASSLQGRMNTEAFF. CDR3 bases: TGCGCCAGCAGCTTGCAAGGCCGTATGAACACTGAAGCTTTCTTT.

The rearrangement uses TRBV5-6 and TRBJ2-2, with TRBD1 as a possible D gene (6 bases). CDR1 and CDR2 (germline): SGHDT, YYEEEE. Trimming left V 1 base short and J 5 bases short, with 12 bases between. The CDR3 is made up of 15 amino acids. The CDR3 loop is CASSLKQGWTGELFF. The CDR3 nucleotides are TGTGCCAGCAGCTTGAAACAGGGATGGACCGGGGAGCTGTTTTTT.

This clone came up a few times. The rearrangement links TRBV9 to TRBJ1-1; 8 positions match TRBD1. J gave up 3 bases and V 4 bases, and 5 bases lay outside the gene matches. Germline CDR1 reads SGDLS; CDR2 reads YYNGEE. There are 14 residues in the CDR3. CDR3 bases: TGTGCCAGCAGCACCGGACAGGGTGACACTGAAGCTTTCTTT. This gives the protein CASSTGQGDTEAFF.

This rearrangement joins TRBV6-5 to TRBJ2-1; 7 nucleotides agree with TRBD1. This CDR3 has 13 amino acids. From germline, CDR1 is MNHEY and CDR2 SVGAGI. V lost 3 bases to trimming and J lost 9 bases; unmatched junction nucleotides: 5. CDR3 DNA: TGTGCCAGCAGTTATGAGGGGGCAGGTGAGCAGTTCTTC. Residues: CASSYEGAGEQFF.

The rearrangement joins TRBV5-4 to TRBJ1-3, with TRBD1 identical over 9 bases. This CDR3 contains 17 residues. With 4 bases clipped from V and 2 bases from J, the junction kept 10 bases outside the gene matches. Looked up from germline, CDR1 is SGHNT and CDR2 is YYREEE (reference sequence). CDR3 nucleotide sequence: TGTGCCAGCAGCCCCGGAGGGGACAGGGACCCTGGAAACACCATATATTTT. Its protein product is CASSPGGDRDPGNTIYF.

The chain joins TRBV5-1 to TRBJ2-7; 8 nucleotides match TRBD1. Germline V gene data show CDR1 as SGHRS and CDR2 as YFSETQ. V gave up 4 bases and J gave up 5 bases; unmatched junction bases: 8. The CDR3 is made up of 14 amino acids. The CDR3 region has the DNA TGCGCCAGCAGCCTAAGGACAGGGCCCGACGAGCAGTACTTC. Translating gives CASSLRTGPDEQYF. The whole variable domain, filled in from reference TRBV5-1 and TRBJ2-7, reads KAGVTQTPRYLIKTRGQQVTLSCSPISGHRSVSWYQQTPGQGLQFLFEYFSETQRNKGNFPGRFSGRQFSNSRSEMNVSTLELGDSALYLCASSLRTGPDEQYFGPGTRLTVT.

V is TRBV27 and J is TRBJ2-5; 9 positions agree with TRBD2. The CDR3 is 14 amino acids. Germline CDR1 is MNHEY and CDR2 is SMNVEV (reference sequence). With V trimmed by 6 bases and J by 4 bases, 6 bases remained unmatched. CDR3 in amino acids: CASRWGREGETQYF. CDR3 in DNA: TGTGCCAGCAGATGGGGGCGGGAGGGAGAGACCCAGTACTTC.

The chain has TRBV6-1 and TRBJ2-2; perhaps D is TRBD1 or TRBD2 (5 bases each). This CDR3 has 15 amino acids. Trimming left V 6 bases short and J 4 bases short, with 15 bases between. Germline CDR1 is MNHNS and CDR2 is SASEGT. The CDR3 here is CASSTRDGGTGELFF. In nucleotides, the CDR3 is TGTGCCAGCAGCACTCGGGACGGCGGCACCGGGGAGCTGTTTTTT.

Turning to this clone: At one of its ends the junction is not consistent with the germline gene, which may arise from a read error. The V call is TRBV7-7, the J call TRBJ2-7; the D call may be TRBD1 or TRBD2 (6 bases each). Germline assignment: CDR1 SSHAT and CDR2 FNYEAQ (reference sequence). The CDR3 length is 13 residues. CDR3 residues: CASSLSGAHEQYF. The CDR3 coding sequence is TGTGCTAGCAGCTTATCGGGGGCCCACGAGCAGTACTTC.

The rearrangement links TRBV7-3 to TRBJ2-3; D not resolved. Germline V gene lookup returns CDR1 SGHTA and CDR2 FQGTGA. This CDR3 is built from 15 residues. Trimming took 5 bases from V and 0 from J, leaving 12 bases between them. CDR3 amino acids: CASSPVGGSTDTQYF. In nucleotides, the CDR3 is TGTGCCAGCAGCCCTGTTGGCGGTAGCACAGATACGCAGTATTTT.

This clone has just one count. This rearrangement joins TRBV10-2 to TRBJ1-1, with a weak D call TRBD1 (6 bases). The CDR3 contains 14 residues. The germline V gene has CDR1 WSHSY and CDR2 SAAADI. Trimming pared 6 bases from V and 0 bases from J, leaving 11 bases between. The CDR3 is CASSPGTLNTEAFF. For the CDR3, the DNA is TGCGCCAGCAGCCCCGGGACATTGAACACTGAAGCTTTCTTT.

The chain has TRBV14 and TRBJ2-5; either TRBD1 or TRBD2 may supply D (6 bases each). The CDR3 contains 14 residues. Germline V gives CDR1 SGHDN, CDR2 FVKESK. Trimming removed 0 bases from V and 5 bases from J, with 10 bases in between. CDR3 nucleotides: TGTGCCAGCAGCCAAGATCAGGGGAGGGAGACCCAGTACTTC. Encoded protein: CASSQDQGRETQYF.

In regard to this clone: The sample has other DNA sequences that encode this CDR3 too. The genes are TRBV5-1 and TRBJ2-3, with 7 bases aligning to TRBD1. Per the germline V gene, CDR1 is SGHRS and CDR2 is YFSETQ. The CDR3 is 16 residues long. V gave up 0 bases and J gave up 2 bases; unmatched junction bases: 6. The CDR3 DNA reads TGCGCCAGCAGCTTGGGGGGGACAGCCATCACAGATACGCAGTATTTT. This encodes CASSLGGTAITDTQYF.

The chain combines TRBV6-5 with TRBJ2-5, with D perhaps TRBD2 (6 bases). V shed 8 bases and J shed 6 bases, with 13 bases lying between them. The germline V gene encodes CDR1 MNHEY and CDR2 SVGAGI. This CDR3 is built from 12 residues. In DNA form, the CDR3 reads TGTGCCAGCTGGGGGGATTTGAAGACCCAGTACTTC. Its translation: CASWGDLKTQYF.